The 25 T cell receptor beta chains reported below all come from one sample, sequenced in a study of T-cell memory formation after mild COVID-19. TCRdb redid the calling of the 5' RACE reads with MiXCR, one entry per CDR3 protein. Of some 200,000 distinct CDR3 sequences in the sample, over 9.5% were seen once. The specimen sequenced was PBMCs or a T cell subset sorted from them (not recorded which). These receptors were obtained from a man between 18 and 35 years old who had mild COVID-19 (a few samples of this study predate the infection). Cell type and time point are not known.

This clonotype was seen at least ten times. The chain has TRBV9 and TRBJ1-6; D is perhaps TRBD1 (6 bases). V was clipped by 0 bases and J by 6 bases, with 10 bases between them. The CDR3 has 15 amino acids. The germline gives CDR1 SGDLS, CDR2 YYNGEE. CDR3 nucleotides: TGTGCCAGCAGCGTAGCAGGGGCAACTAATTCACCCCTCCACTTT. The encoded protein is CASSVAGATNSPLHF.

This sequence joins TRBV9 and TRBJ1-1, with D maybe TRBD1 (5 bases). Trimming took 4 bases from V and 3 from J, leaving 16 bases between them. The CDR3 runs to 15 residues. Germline-derived CDR1 and CDR2 are SGDLS and YYNGEE. The CDR3 spells CASSPPGPRDTEAFF. In nucleotides, the CDR3 is TGTGCCAGCAGCCCTCCAGGGCCCCGGGACACTGAAGCTTTCTTT.

This clonotype was observed a handful of times. V gene TRBV12-3 or TRBV12-4 combines with J gene TRBJ1-1; D might be TRBD1 (5 bases). The CDR3 runs to 14 residues. Between the trimmed V and J ends, which lost 4 bases and 7 bases, there was a span of 16 bases. CDR3 in amino acids: CASSSGTEYHEAFF. The CDR3 DNA is TGTGCCAGCAGTTCCGGGACGGAATACCATGAAGCTTTCTTT.

V and J are TRBV7-9 and TRBJ2-1; D possibly corresponds to TRBD2 (6 bases). V lost 5 bases, J lost 6 bases, and 14 bases lay in between. Germline V CDR1 and CDR2: SEHNR, FQNEAQ (reference sequence). The CDR3 loop spans 14 amino acids. The CDR3 DNA is TGTGCCAGCAGCCCCCCCCAGGGAGGCAATGAGCAGTTCTTC. It translates to CASSPPQGGNEQFF.

This clonotype occurred many times. The chain carries TRBV10-3 and TRBJ2-1, with 7 bases lining up with TRBD1. There are 15 residues in the CDR3. The germline V gene encodes CDR1 ENHRY and CDR2 SYGVKD. Trimming took 5 bases from V and 6 from J; bases not matched to a gene: 10. The CDR3 DNA is TGTGCCATCAGTCGAGCTCCCGGGACAGTCAATGAGCAGTTCTTC. It translates to CAISRAPGTVNEQFF.

The chain employs TRBV6-2 or TRBV6-3 and TRBJ2-1, with TRBD1 identical over 10 bases. J lost 10 bases, V lost 5 bases, and 8 bases had no gene match. CDR1 and CDR2 (germline): MNHEY, SVGEGT. The CDR3 has 14 amino acids. The CDR3 region has the DNA TGTGCCAGCAGTCCGGGACAGGGGATAAGGGAGCAGTTCTTC. Translated, it gives CASSPGQGIREQFF.

In its sample, this clonotype was seen many times. V is TRBV5-1 and J is TRBJ1-6, with unresolved D. V was cut by 0 bases and J by 0 bases, with 7 bases left in between. CDR1 SGHRS and CDR2 YFSETQ come from the germline V gene. This CDR3 has 16 residues. The CDR3 DNA follows: TGCGCCAGCAGCTTGGCGGGGAGCTCCTATAATTCACCCCTCCACTTT. It encodes CASSLAGSSYNSPLHF.

The chain employs TRBV18 and TRBJ1-1; D possibly corresponds to TRBD1 (6 bases). Germline CDR1 reads KGHSH; CDR2 reads LQKENI. The V gene lost 5 bases and the J gene lost 6 bases, with 16 bases spanning the gap. The CDR3 spans 14 residues. In DNA form, the CDR3 reads TGTGCCAGCTCAACTTACACAGGGTCTTCTGAAGCTTTCTTT. Protein: CASSTYTGSSEAFF.

The chain joins TRBV20-1 to TRBJ2-1; either TRBD1 or TRBD2 may supply D (6 bases each). The CDR3 covers 14 residues. Germline V gene data show CDR1 as DFQATT and CDR2 as SNEGSKA (reference sequence). Trimming removed 5 bases at V and 0 bases at J, with 11 bases between. DNA for the CDR3: TGCAGTGCTGTAGCGGACAGCTCCTACAATGAGCAGTTCTTC. Translation gives CSAVADSSYNEQFF.

This clonotype showed up many times. The chain uses TRBV5-1 and TRBJ1-5; no clear D gene. The CDR3 consists of 15 residues. Looked up from germline, CDR1 is SGHRS and CDR2 is YFSETQ. Between the trimmed V and J ends, which lost 0 bases and 5 bases, there was a span of 12 bases. DNA for the CDR3: TGCGCCAGCAGCTTGGGCGCGAACCCGTATCAGCCCCAGCATTTT. Protein product: CASSLGANPYQPQHF.

The rearrangement joins TRBV2 to TRBJ2-7; 8 bases line up with TRBD1. Germline assignment: CDR1 SNHLY and CDR2 FYNNEI. The J segment lost 6 bases and the V segment lost 6 bases, leaving 10 bases of the junction unmatched. This CDR3 region has 14 residues. The DNA for the CDR3 is TGTGCCAGCAGGGAAAGGACAGGGTTCGGCGAGCAGTACTTC. This gives the protein CASRERTGFGEQYF.

This clonotype was picked up a small number of times. This chain uses TRBV7-9 with TRBJ2-5; D call uncertain. The V gene's germline CDR1 is SEHNR and CDR2 FQNEAQ (reference sequence). This CDR3 region has 15 residues. V was clipped by 5 bases and J by 0 bases, with 13 bases between them. In DNA form, the CDR3 reads TGTGCCAGCAGCGTTCTCATGGGGAACCAAGAGACCCAGTACTTC. This encodes CASSVLMGNQETQYF.

This clonotype was seen a handful of times. This chain links TRBV20-1 with TRBJ2-5; a possible D gene is TRBD1 (7 bases). Trimming took 5 bases from V and 3 from J, leaving 13 bases between them. The CDR3 is made up of 13 amino acids. Germline CDR1 and CDR2: DFQATT and SNEGSKA (reference sequence). CDR3 nucleotides: TGCAGTGCTGGGCGGGACAGTAAAGAGACCCAGTACTTC. This codes for CSAGRDSKETQYF.

In its sample, this clonotype was seen many times. The chain recombines TRBV7-6 with TRBJ1-5; 8 positions match TRBD1. The junction had 10 bases not matched to a gene; V was cut back by 5 bases and J by 7 bases. CDR1 and CDR2 from the germline V gene are SGHVS and FNYEAQ. The CDR3 contains 15 residues. The CDR3 nucleotides read TGTGCCAGCAGCCAAATGACAGGGGTAAACCAGCCCCAGCATTTT. Translating it yields CASSQMTGVNQPQHF.

The rearrangement uses TRBV20-1 and TRBJ1-6; D unclear. V was shortened by 4 bases and J by 7 bases, with 11 bases between the two germline ends. CDR3 size: 13 residues. The germline V gene has CDR1 DFQATT and CDR2 SNEGSKA (reference sequence). The DNA of the CDR3 is TGCAGTGCTACAGCCAGGCTCAATTCACCCCTCCACTTT. It encodes CSATARLNSPLHF.

This clonotype turned up a few times. The chain joins TRBV6-2 or TRBV6-3 to TRBJ2-2; D tentatively reads TRBD1 or TRBD2 (6 bases each). The germline CDR1 and CDR2 sequences are MNHEY and SVGEGT. This CDR3 contains 13 residues. CDR3: CASGGRSTGELFF. CDR3 DNA sequence: TGTGCGTCCGGGGGCAGAAGCACCGGGGAGCTGTTTTTT.

This clonotype occurred many times. The genes are TRBV20-1 and TRBJ2-5; 8 bases match TRBD1. CDR3 length equals 13 residues. CDR1 DFQATT and CDR2 SNEGSKA come from the germline V gene (reference sequence). V gave up 5 bases and J gave up 1 base; unmatched junction bases: 3. The CDR3 DNA reads TGCAGTGCTCCCGGACAGGGCCAAGAGACCCAGTACTTC. It encodes CSAPGQGQETQYF.

This clonotype showed up just a few times. The rearrangement uses TRBV5-1 and TRBJ1-2, with 10 bases lining up with TRBD1. There are 15 residues in the CDR3. Germline V CDR1 and CDR2: SGHRS, YFSETQ. V was clipped by 0 bases and J by 5 bases; unmatched bases: 4. The CDR3 protein is CASSLGQGAMYGYTF. The CDR3 bases are TGCGCCAGCAGCTTGGGACAGGGGGCGATGTATGGCTACACCTTC.

This clonotype has a handful of counts. This chain connects TRBV11-2 to TRBJ1-6; D not certain. Germline CDR1 is SGHAT and CDR2 is FQNNGV. V gave up 2 bases and J gave up 7 bases, with 15 bases separating them. The CDR3 extends over 16 amino acids. This CDR3 is CASSLRLESWNSPLHF. The CDR3 bases are TGTGCCAGCAGCTTAAGGTTAGAATCATGGAATTCACCCCTCCACTTT.

This clonotype has a count of ten or more. V and J are TRBV6-5 and TRBJ2-1; D unresolved. The CDR3 sequence is 13 residues long. V was trimmed by 2 bases and J by 10 bases, leaving 12 bases between them. CDR1 MNHEY and CDR2 SVGAGI come from the germline V gene. In DNA, the CDR3 is TGTGCCAGCAGTTACCAAGGTAGCCGGGAGCAGTTCTTC. This encodes CASSYQGSREQFF.

The chain combines TRBV11-2 with TRBJ2-5, with unresolved D. Trimming removed 8 bases at V and 5 bases at J, with 9 bases between. The CDR3 extends over 11 amino acids. Germline CDR1 is SGHAT and CDR2 is FQNNGV. In DNA form, the CDR3 reads TGTGCCAGCGGGCACAGTGAGACCCAGTACTTC. It specifies CASGHSETQYF.

This clonotype has more than one count but fewer than ten. The V and J genes are TRBV12-3 or TRBV12-4 and TRBJ2-5; D is unclear. CDR3 size: 14 residues. V gave up 2 bases and J gave up 5 bases, with 12 bases separating them. CDR3 protein: CASSLLAGSETQYF. DNA of the CDR3: TGTGCCAGCAGTTTACTGGCCGGGTCGGAGACCCAGTACTTC.

This clonotype has at least ten counts. V usage is TRBV4-2 and J usage is TRBJ1-6; tentative D call: TRBD1 (5 bases). V was pared by 1 base and J by 0 bases, with 7 bases between. Germline V lookup: CDR1 LGHNA, CDR2 YNFKEQ. The CDR3 contains 16 residues. The CDR3 here is CASSQAGGSYNSPLHF. CDR3 nucleotides: TGTGCCAGCAGCCAAGCTGGGGGCTCCTATAATTCACCCCTCCACTTT.

The rearrangement uses TRBV6-6 and TRBJ2-3, with D perhaps TRBD2 (5 bases). Trimming took 3 bases from V and 5 from J, leaving 9 bases between them. Looked up from germline, CDR1 is MNHNY and CDR2 is SVGAGI (reference sequence). The CDR3 length is 13 residues. CDR3 region: CASSYPGIDTQYF. The CDR3 nucleotides read TGTGCCAGCAGTTATCCGGGAATAGATACGCAGTATTTT.

The table lists this clonotype with a few counts. This chain connects TRBV29-1 to TRBJ2-7, with D maybe TRBD2 (5 bases). V was trimmed by 5 bases and J by 6 bases, leaving 29 bases between them. The CDR3 has 17 amino acids. From germline, CDR1 is SQVTM and CDR2 ANQGSEA. The CDR3: CSVTRHTGNEVVAEQYF. CDR3 nucleotides: TGCAGCGTTACAAGACATACCGGGAATGAGGTAGTTGCCGAGCAGTACTTC.